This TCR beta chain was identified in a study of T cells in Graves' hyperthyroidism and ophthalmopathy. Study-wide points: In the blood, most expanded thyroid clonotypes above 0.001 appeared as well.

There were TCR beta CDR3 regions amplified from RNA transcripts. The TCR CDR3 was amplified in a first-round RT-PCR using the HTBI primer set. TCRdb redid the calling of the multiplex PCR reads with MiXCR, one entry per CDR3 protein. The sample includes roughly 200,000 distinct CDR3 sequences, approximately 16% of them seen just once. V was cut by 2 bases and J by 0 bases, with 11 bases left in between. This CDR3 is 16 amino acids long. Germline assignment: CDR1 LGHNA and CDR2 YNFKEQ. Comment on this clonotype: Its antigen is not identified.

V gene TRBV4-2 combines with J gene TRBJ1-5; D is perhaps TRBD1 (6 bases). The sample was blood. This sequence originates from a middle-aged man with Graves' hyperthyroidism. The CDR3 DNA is TGTGCCAGCAGCCAATTCCAGGGGCTTAGCAATCAGCCCCAGCATTTT. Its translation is CASSQFQGLSNQPQHF.